Given below is one T cell receptor (beta chain) in context. Its antigen is unidentified. The same CDR3 arises from other DNA sequences in this sample as well. The data are from a study of T cell responses to AZD1222 COVID-19 vaccine. Findings of the study overall: In all cases, repertoires were sampled only after the peak T cell response. Targeting of unmutated variant regions was reportedly seen in nearly half of spike-specific TCRs. Donors in the cohort were predominantly white British and more often female, and clonal diversity was possibly underestimated. Spike regions recognized by vaccine-associated CD4 TCRs spanned the protein, led by 160-218 and 743-854.

This CDR3 region has 13 residues. V shed 2 bases and J shed 4 bases, with 7 bases lying between them. The germline V gene has CDR1 SGDLS and CDR2 YYNGEE. The assay was immunoSEQ multiplex PCR, and TCRdb's table has in-frame clones only and misses some. The sample consists of approximately 140,000 clones, over 85% of them appearing once. The input for sequencing was peripheral blood, taken on day 0 of MenACWY control vaccination. This TCR was recovered from an adult in good health. This chain links TRBV9 with TRBJ1-5; D gene uncertain. CDR3 sequence: CASSVAGNQPQHF. The CDR3 coding sequence is TGTGCCAGCAGCGTTGCGGGGAATCAGCCCCAGCATTTT.